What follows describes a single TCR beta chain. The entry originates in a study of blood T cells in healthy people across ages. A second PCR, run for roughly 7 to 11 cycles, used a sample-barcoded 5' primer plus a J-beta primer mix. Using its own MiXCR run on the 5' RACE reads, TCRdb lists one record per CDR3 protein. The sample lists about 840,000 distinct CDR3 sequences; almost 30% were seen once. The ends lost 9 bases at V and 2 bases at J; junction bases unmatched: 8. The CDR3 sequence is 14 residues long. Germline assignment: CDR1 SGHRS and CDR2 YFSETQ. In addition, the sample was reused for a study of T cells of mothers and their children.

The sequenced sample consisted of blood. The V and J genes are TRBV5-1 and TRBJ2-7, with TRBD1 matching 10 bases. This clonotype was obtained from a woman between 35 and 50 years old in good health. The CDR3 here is CATSDRGPTYEQYF. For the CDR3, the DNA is TGCGCCACCTCCGACAGGGGGCCGACCTACGAGCAGTACTTC.